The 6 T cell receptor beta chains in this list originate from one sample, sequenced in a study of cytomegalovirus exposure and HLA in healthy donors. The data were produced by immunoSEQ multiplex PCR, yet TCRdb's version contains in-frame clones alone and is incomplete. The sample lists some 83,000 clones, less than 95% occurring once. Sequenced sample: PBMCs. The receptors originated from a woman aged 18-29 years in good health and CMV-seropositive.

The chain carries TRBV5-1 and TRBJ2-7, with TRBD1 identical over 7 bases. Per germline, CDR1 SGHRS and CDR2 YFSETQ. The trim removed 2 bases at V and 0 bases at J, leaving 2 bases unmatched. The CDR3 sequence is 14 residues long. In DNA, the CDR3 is TGCGCCAGCAGCTTACAGGGGATCTCCTACGAGCAGTACTTC. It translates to CASSLQGISYEQYF.

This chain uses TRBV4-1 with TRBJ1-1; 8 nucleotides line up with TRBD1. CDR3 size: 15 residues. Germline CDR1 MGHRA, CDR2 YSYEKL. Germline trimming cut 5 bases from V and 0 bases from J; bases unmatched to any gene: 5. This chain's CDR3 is CASSFRTGMNTEAFF. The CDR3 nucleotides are TGCGCCAGCAGCTTTAGGACAGGGATGAACACTGAAGCTTTCTTT.

This CDR3 reads CASSPGQKDIQYF. The DNA of the CDR3 is TGTGCCAGCTCACCGGGACAGAAGGACATTCAGTACTTC. V usage is TRBV18 and J usage is TRBJ2-4; 7 bases map to TRBD1. The CDR3 runs to 13 residues. The germline V gene encodes CDR1 KGHSH and CDR2 LQKENI. Unmatched junction bases numbered 4, after V lost 3 bases and J lost 8 bases.

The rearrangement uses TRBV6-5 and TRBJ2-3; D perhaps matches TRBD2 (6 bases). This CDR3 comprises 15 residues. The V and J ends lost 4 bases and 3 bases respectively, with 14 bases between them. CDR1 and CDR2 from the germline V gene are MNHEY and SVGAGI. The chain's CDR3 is CASSLWRGGTDTQYF. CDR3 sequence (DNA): TGTGCCAGCAGTTTGTGGCGGGGTGGGACAGATACGCAGTATTTT.

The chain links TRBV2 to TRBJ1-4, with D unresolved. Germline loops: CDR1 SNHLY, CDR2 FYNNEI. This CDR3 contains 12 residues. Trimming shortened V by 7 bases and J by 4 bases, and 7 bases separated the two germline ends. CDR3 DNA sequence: TGTGCCAGCAACCAGTATAATGAAAAACTGTTTTTT. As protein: CASNQYNEKLFF.

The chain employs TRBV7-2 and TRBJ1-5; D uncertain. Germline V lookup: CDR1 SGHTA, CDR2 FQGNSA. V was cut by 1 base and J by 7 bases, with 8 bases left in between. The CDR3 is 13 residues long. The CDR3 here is CASSLDRFQPQHF. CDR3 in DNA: TGTGCCAGCAGCTTAGATAGATTCCAGCCCCAGCATTTT.